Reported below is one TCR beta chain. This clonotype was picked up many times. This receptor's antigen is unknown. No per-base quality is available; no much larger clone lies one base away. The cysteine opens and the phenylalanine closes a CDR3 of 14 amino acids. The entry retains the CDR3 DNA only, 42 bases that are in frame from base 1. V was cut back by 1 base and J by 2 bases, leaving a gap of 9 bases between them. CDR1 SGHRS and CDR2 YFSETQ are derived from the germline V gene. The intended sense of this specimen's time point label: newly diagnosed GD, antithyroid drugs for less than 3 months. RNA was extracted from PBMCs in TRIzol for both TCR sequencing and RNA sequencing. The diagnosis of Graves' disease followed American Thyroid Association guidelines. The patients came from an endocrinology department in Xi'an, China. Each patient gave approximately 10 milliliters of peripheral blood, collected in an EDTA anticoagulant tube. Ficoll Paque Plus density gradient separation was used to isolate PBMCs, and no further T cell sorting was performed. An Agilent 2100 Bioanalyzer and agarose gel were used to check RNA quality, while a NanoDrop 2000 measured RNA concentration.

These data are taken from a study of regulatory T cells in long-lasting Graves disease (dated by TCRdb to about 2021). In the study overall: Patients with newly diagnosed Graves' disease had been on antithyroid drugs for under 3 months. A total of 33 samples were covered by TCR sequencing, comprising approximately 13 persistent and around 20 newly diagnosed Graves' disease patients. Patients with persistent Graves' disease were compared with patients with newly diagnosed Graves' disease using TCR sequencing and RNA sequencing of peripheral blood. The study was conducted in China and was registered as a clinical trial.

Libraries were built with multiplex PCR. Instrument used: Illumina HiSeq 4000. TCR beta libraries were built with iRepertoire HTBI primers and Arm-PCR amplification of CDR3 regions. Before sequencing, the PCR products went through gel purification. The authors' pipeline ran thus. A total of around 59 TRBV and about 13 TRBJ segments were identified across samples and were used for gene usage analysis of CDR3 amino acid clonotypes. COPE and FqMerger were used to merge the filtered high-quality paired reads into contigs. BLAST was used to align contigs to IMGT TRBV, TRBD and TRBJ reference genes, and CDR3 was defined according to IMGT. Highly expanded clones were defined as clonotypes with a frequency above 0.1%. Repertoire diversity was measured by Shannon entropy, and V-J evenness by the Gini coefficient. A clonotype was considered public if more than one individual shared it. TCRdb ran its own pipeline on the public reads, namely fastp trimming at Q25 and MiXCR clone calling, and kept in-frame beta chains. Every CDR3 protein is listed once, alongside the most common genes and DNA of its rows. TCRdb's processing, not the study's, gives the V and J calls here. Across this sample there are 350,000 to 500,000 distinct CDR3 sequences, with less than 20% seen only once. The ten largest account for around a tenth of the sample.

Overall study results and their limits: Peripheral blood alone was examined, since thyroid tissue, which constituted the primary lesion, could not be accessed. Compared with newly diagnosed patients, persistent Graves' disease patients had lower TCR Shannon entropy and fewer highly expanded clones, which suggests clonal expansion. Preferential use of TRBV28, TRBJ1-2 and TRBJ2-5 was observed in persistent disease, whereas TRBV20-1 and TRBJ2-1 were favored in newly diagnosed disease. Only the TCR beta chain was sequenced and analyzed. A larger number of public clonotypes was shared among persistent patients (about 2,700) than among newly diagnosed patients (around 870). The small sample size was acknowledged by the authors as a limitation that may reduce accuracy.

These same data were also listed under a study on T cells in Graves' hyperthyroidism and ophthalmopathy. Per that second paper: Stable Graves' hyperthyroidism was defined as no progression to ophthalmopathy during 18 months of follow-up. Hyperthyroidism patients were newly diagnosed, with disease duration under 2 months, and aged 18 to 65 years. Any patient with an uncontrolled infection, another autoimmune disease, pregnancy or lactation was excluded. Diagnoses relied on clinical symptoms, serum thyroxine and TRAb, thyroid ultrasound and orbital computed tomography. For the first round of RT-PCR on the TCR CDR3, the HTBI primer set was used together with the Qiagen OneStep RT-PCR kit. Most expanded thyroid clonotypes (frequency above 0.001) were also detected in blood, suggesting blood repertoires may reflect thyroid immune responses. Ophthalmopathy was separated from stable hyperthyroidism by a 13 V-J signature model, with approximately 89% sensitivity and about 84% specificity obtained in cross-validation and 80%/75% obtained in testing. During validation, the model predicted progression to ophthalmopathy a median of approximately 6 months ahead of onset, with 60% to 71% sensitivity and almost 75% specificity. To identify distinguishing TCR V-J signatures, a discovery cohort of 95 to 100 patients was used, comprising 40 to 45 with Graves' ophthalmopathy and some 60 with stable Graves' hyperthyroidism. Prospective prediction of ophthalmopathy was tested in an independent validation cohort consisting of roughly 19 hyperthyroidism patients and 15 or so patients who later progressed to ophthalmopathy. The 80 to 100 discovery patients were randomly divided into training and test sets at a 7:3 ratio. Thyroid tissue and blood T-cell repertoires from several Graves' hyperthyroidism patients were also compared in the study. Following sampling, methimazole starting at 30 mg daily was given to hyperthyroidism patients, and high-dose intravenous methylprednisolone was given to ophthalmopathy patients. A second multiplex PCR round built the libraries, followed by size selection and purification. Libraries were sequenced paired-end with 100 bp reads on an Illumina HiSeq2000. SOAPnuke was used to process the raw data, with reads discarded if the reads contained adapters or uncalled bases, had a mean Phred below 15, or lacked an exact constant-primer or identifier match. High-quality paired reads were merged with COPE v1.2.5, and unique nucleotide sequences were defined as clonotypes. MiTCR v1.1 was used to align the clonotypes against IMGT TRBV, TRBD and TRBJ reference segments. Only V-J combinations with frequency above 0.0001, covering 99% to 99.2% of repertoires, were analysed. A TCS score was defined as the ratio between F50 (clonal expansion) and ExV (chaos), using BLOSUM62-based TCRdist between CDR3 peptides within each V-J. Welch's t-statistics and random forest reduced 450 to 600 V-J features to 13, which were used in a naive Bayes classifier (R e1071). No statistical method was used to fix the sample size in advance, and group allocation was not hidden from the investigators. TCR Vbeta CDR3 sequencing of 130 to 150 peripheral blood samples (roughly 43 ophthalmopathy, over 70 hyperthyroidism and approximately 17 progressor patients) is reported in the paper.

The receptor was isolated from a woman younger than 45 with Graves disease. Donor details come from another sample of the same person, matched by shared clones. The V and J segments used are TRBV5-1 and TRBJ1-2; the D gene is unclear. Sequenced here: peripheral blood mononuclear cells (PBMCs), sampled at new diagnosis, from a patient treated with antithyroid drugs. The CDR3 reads CASSLKGGNYGYTF. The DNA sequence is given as TGCGCCAGCAGCTTGAAGGGCGGAAACTATGGCTACACCTTC.